This TCR beta chain was found in a study of memory CD4+ T cells and cytomegalovirus serostatus. The sort gate was single viable CD3+CD4+CD8-CD45RO+ cells for memory CD4+ T cells. The data were produced by immunoSEQ multiplex PCR, yet TCRdb's version contains in-frame clones alone and is incomplete. The sample consists of over 55,000 clones, 70% to 85% of them appearing once. J lost 0 bases, V lost 0 bases, and 8 bases had no gene match. In germline, CDR1 is SGHRS, CDR2 YFSETQ. This CDR3 comprises 17 residues. The chain has TRBV5-1 and TRBJ2-7; 8 positions match TRBD2. The sequence came from an adult in good health and CMV-seronegative. Sample: memory CD4+ T cells from blood. In nucleotides, the CDR3 is TGCGCCAGCAGCTTGGCCGGAGCGGGGGCGGCCTCCTACGAGCAGTACTTC. Its translation: CASSLAGAGAASYEQYF.